This T cell receptor (beta chain) was identified in a study of PD-L1 blockade in urothelial cancer (dated by TCRdb to about 2017). Background for the entire study: All patients started therapy around 2014 and received atezolizumab 1,200 mg intravenously every 3 weeks. The study was an exploratory multi-omic analysis of somatic, immune and clinical correlates of response to PD-L1 blockade with atezolizumab in urothelial cancer. Pretreatment tumor samples, along with matched peripheral blood collected serially before and after atezolizumab treatment, underwent TCR sequencing. Whole exome sequencing and RNA sequencing of pretreatment tumors were performed alongside TCR sequencing in the same patients. About 90% of the 29 patients were identified as males with urothelial cancer of bladder origin, and a prior smoking history was reported by 18 of 29 patients. Patients had an ECOG performance status of 0 or 1 and had received between 0 and 3 prior chemotherapy regimens. Durable clinical benefit was defined as progression-free survival longer than 6 months, and TCR features were also tested against progression-free and overall survival. Durable clinical benefit was achieved by nine patients and was not achieved by 20 patients. Blood samples were analyzed at two time points: 3 weeks after treatment start (second dose) and 6 weeks after treatment start. A median of about 150,000 T cells and 80,000 to 100,000 unique TCRs was obtained from blood samples, and a median clonality of approximately 0.08 was observed. Pretreatment blood TCR-seq was available for 27 to 30 patients, at least one posttreatment blood collection was obtained for 24 patients, and tumor TCR-seq was available for 24 patients.

Broader findings and caveats from the paper: A pretreatment peripheral blood TCR clonality below the median was linked to improved progression-free and overall survival. Small sample size (n ≈ 29) and many exploratory analyses mean the results are intended to be hypothesis-generating. Patients with durable benefit showed greater expansion of tumor-associated TCR clones in peripheral blood 3 weeks after starting treatment (n ≈ 20, p = 0.022).

The time point label here, explained by the study, means: pretreatment peripheral blood. A total of some 30 patients with locally advanced or metastatic urothelial carcinoma, treated at Memorial Sloan Kettering on a trial protocol, made up the cohort. Peripheral blood mononuclear cells were collected pretreatment and during treatment, with between 1 and 8 total time points per patient. The Qiagen DNeasy Blood extraction kit was used to purify genomic DNA from total PBMCs and tumor samples. PBMCs were collected pretreatment and during treatment, and were isolated and stored as previously described. Spanning cysteine to phenylalanine, the CDR3 consists of 12 amino acids. Just the 36-base CDR3 DNA is kept, in frame starting at base 1. Relative to germline, V is 3 bases shorter and J is 7 bases shorter, with 9 bases between their ends. From the germline V gene, CDR1 is MDHEN and CDR2 is SYDVKM. Each PCR received spiked-in synthetic TCR analog templates so that absolute template abundance could be estimated from read counts. Using the immunoSEQ assay, TCRbeta CDR3 regions were amplified from genomic DNA with bias-controlled V and J gene primers. Rearranged TCRbeta segments were sequenced at approximately 20X coverage. Per the authors' processing: Clustering was used to correct sequencing errors, and CDR3s were annotated against IMGT to assign V, D and J genes. Only productive TCRbeta rearrangements were used in downstream analyses, excluding out-of-frame or stop-codon sequences. Clonality was computed as one minus Shannon entropy normalized by the log of the number of unique productive sequences. Fisher's exact test with Benjamini-Hochberg correction, at a threshold of adjusted p below 0.01, was used to find clones that differed between time points or between blood and tumor. Sourced from immuneACCESS, this table was stored by TCRdb with only in-frame sequences that have V and J called. A share of the clones is absent; for the studies checked, an unresolved V gene accounts for under half, and the remainder has no known explanation. V, J and clone size are taken as reported in that table, and D and trimming were inferred from the DNA itself. Counted in this sample were around 100,000 clones; around 87% of them appeared once. The ten largest make up about 2% of the sample.

This clone has a single count. No antigen is known for it. Per-nucleotide qualities are absent, and no much larger clonotype sits a single base away. Other DNA sequences from this sample encode an identical CDR3 as well. Sequences were derived from PBMCs, sampled around atezolizumab (anti-PD-L1) treatment. The V and J segments used are TRBV28 and TRBJ1-2; no D gene is confidently identified. The receptor's source is a man in his 60s with urothelial cancer. CDR3 sequence: CASSFGLLGYTF. The DNA reads TGTGCCAGCAGTTTTGGACTTCTTGGCTACACCTTC.